This is a list of T cell receptor beta chains from one sample in a study of CD8 T cells in ankylosing spondylitis. TCRdb re-called the 5' RACE reads with MiXCR, one entry per CDR3 protein. Among 130,000 or so distinct CDR3 sequences listed, roughly an eighth were seen once. Material for sequencing was blood, either unsorted or a sorted T cell fraction (not recorded which). These receptors originate from a female donor with ankylosing spondylitis or in good health (not recorded which). CDR3s include the opening cysteine and the closing phenylalanine or tryptophan. A D gene is named only where the DNA matches it firmly. Clone size appears in some rows only: once, few, many, or a class for an expanded clone.

size: many
D: NA
J: TRBJ1-5
V: TRBV5-1
DNA: TGCGCCAGCAGCTTCTCGGGAGGGTCCGCGTACCATCAGCCCCAGCATTTT
CDR3: CASSFSGGSAYHQPQHF

size: many
D: NA
J: TRBJ2-1
V: TRBV7-4
DNA: TGTGCCAGCAGCTTAGCTTCACGGGGGAGGTCCTACAATGAGCAGTTCTTC
CDR3: CASSLASRGRSYNEQFF

size: many
D: TRBD1
J: TRBJ2-1
V: TRBV24-1
DNA: TGTGCCACCAGTGATCCCCGGGACAGGAGCTACAATGAGCAGTTCTTC
CDR3: CATSDPRDRSYNEQFF

size: many
D: NA
J: TRBJ2-5
V: TRBV7-2
DNA: TGTGCCAGCAGCTTTATAGATGAGGAGACCCAGTACTTC
CDR3: CASSFIDEETQYF

size: few
D: NA
J: TRBJ1-1
V: TRBV7-6
DNA: TGTGCCAGCAGCTTAAAGCTGTCAGGCACTGAAGCTTTCTTT
CDR3: CASSLKLSGTEAFF

size: many
D: TRBD1
J: TRBJ1-1
V: TRBV7-8
DNA: TGTGCCAGCAGTCTTGACAGGGTGGACACTGAAGCTTTCTTT
CDR3: CASSLDRVDTEAFF

size: many
D: TRBD1
J: TRBJ1-1
V: TRBV12-3/TRBV12-4
DNA: TGTGCCAGCAGTTTTGACAGGGCTGAAGCTTTCTTT
CDR3: CASSFDRAEAFF

size: once
D: NA
J: TRBJ2-5
V: TRBV12-3/TRBV12-4
DNA: TGTGCCAGCAGTCACCGAGGCCAGGAGGAGACCCAGTACTTC
CDR3: CASSHRGQEETQYF

size: NA
D: NA
J: TRBJ2-5
V: TRBV12-3/TRBV12-4
DNA: TGTGCCGGCAGTTTAGCGTCAGGCCAAGAGACCCAGTACTTC
CDR3: CAGSLASGQETQYF

size: few
D: NA
J: TRBJ1-2
V: TRBV4-1
DNA: TGCGCCAGCAGCCAAGTTCCCAACTATGGCTACACCTTC
CDR3: CASSQVPNYGYTF

size: many
D: TRBD2
J: TRBJ2-5
V: TRBV7-9
DNA: TGTGCCAGCAGCCTTACGGGACTAGCAGAGACCCAGTACTTC
CDR3: CASSLTGLAETQYF

size: NA
D: NA
J: TRBJ1-4
V: TRBV19
DNA: TGTGCCAGTAACCGGGGTCTGGCAACATCAGTTGAAAAACTGTTTTTT
CDR3: CASNRGLATSVEKLFF

size: many
D: NA
J: TRBJ2-5
V: TRBV12-3/TRBV12-4
DNA: TGTGCCAGCAGTTTCAGCGAGGGGGGGACCCAGTACTTC
CDR3: CASSFSEGGTQYF

size: many
D: NA
J: TRBJ2-7
V: TRBV21-1
DNA: TGTGCCAGCAGCAAAGCATCTTCGACAGGCCACCTTTACGAGCAGTACTTC
CDR3: CASSKASSTGHLYEQYF

size: NA
D: NA
J: TRBJ1-4
V: TRBV3-1
DNA: TGTGCCAGCAGCCAAGGCAGGGGTGAAAAACTGTTTTTT
CDR3: CASSQGRGEKLFF

size: NA
D: NA
J: TRBJ1-2
V: TRBV12-3/TRBV12-4
DNA: TGTGCCAGCAGTTCCTCCGGGGCCCCATATGGCTACACCTTC
CDR3: CASSSSGAPYGYTF

size: NA
D: TRBD1
J: TRBJ2-7
V: TRBV15
DNA: TGTGCCACCGCACAAACTACGGGACAGACCTCCTACGAGCAGTACTTC
CDR3: CATAQTTGQTSYEQYF

size: few
D: TRBD2
J: TRBJ2-3
V: TRBV10-2
DNA: TGCGCCAGCTGGACTAGCGGAGTAACAGATACGCAGTATTTT
CDR3: CASWTSGVTDTQYF

size: many
D: NA
J: TRBJ2-2
V: TRBV11-3
DNA: TGTGCCAGCAGCGTCCACACCGGGGAGCTGTTTTTT
CDR3: CASSVHTGELFF

size: many
D: TRBD1
J: TRBJ1-5
V: TRBV6-1
DNA: TGTGCCAGCAGTCTTGTAGGGACAGGGGGCGCGAGTCAGCCCCAGCATTTT
CDR3: CASSLVGTGGASQPQHF

size: NA
D: NA
J: TRBJ2-7
V: TRBV6-1
DNA: TGTGCCAGCAGTGGAGGAGCGGATCCCTACGAGCAGTACTTC
CDR3: CASSGGADPYEQYF

size: many
D: NA
J: TRBJ2-2
V: TRBV5-1
DNA: TGCGCCAGCAGCCCTGTTGCAGGGGAGCTGTTTTTT
CDR3: CASSPVAGELFF

size: many
D: NA
J: TRBJ2-5
V: TRBV5-6
DNA: TGTGCCAGCAGCTTTCGGGGGGCGGTAGAGACCCAGTACTTC
CDR3: CASSFRGAVETQYF

size: NA
D: NA
J: TRBJ2-1
V: TRBV6-5
DNA: TGTGCCAGCAGTTATTTTGGGGGGGGCCCGCAGTTCTTC
CDR3: CASSYFGGGPQFF

size: NA
D: TRBD2
J: TRBJ2-3
V: TRBV3-1
DNA: TGTGTCAGCAGCACATGGACTAGCGGTGATACGCAGTATTTT
CDR3: CVSSTWTSGDTQYF

size: many
D: NA
J: TRBJ1-1
V: TRBV6-5
DNA: TGTGCCAGCAGTTACTCGAGGACCATGAACACTGAAGCTTTCTTT
CDR3: CASSYSRTMNTEAFF

size: many
D: NA
J: TRBJ2-3
V: TRBV14
DNA: TGTGCCAGCAGCCTGGCGGGTGCCGGAAGACAGTATTTT
CDR3: CASSLAGAGRQYF

size: NA
D: NA
J: TRBJ2-7
V: TRBV18
DNA: TGTGCCAGCTCACCATCGCTACCCTACGAGCAGTACTTC
CDR3: CASSPSLPYEQYF

size: few
D: NA
J: TRBJ2-7
V: TRBV7-9
DNA: TGTGCCAGCAGCTTACCCACAGGGTCGGTCGACGAGCAGTACTTC
CDR3: CASSLPTGSVDEQYF

size: many
D: NA
J: TRBJ2-2
V: TRBV5-1
DNA: TGCGCCAGCAGCCGGGACGGGAACACCGGGGAGCTGTTTTTT
CDR3: CASSRDGNTGELFF

size: many
D: TRBD1
J: TRBJ1-5
V: TRBV10-3
DNA: TGTGCCATCAGTGAGACCACAGGGGGCAATCAGCCCCAGCATTTT
CDR3: CAISETTGGNQPQHF

size: many
D: NA
J: TRBJ1-6
V: TRBV28
DNA: TGTGCCAGCAGCCACCAGGTACTTTCACCCCTCCACTTT
CDR3: CASSHQVLSPLHF

size: NA
D: TRBD1
J: TRBJ1-2
V: TRBV18
DNA: TGTGCCAGCACGGGACAGGAAATAGGCTACACCTTC
CDR3: CASTGQEIGYTF

size: NA
D: NA
J: TRBJ2-5
V: TRBV29-1
DNA: TGCAGCGTTGAAGGGCAGGGGCGAGAGACCCAGTACTTC
CDR3: CSVEGQGRETQYF

size: many
D: NA
J: TRBJ2-5
V: TRBV20-1
DNA: TGCAGTGCCCGGCCAGAAGAGACCCAGTACTTC
CDR3: CSARPEETQYF

size: NA
D: TRBD2
J: TRBJ2-3
V: TRBV7-8
DNA: TGTGCCAGCAGCCACCTCAGGGCGGGGGGGCGAGATACGCAGTATTTT
CDR3: CASSHLRAGGRDTQYF

size: few
D: NA
J: TRBJ1-4
V: TRBV19
DNA: TGTGCCAGTAGTATCCCAGGCCTAGCAACTAATGAAAAACTGTTTTTT
CDR3: CASSIPGLATNEKLFF